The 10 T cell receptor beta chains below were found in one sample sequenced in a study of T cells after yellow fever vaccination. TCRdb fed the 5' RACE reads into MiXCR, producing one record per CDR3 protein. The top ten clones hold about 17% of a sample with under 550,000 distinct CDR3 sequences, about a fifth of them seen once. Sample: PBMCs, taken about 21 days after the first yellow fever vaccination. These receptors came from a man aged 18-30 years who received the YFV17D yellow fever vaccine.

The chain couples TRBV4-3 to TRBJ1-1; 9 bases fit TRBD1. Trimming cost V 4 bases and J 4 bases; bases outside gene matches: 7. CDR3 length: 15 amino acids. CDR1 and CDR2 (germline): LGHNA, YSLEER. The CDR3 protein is CASSRGQGWTTEAFF. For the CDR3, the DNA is TGCGCCAGCAGCCGAGGACAGGGGTGGACCACTGAAGCTTTCTTT.

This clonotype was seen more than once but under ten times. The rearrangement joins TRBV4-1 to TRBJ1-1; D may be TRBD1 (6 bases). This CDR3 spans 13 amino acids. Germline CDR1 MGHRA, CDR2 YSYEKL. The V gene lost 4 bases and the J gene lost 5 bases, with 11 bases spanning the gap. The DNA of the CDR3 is TGCGCCAGCAGCCCGGGGGCCGGGACTGAAGCTTTCTTT. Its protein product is CASSPGAGTEAFF.

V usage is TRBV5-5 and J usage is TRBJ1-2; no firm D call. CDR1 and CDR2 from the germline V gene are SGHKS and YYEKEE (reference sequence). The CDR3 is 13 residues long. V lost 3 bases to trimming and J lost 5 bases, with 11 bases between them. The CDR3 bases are TGTGCCAGCAGCTCCCGGGCCTTATATGGCTACACCTTC. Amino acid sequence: CASSSRALYGYTF.

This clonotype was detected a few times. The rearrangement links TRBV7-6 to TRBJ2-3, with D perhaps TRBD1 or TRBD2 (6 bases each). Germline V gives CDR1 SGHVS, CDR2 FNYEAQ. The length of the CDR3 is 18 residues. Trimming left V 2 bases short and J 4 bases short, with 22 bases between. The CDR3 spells CASSLNFQGRFAADTQYF. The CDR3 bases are TGTGCCAGCAGCTTAAATTTTCAGGGGAGGTTTGCAGCAGATACGCAGTATTTT.

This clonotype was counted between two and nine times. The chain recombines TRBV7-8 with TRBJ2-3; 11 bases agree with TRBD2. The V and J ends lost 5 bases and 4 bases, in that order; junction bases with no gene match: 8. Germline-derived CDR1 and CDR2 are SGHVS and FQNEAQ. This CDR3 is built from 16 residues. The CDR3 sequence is CASSRLAGGPADTQYF. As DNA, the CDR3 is TGTGCCAGCAGCCGGCTAGCGGGGGGCCCCGCAGATACGCAGTATTTT.

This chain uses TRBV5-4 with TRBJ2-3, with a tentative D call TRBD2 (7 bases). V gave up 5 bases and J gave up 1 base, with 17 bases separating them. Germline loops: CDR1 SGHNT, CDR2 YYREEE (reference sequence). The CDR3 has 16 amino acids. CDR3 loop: CASSRGAEVGTDTQYF. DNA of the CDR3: TGTGCCAGCAGTCGGGGGGCGGAGGTCGGCACAGATACGCAGTATTTT. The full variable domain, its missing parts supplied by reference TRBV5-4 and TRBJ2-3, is ETGVTQSPTHLIKTRGQQVTLRCSSQSGHNTVSWYQQALGQGPQFIFQYYREEENGRGNFPPRFSGLQFPNYSSELNVNALELDDSALYLCASSRGAEVGTDTQYFGPGTRLTVL.

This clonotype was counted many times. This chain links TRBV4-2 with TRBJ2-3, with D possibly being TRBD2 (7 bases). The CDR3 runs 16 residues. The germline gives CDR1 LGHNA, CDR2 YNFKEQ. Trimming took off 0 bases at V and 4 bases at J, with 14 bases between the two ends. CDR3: CASSQEGGGLPDTQYF. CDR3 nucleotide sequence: TGTGCCAGCAGCCAAGAGGGCGGGGGCCTTCCAGATACGCAGTATTTT.

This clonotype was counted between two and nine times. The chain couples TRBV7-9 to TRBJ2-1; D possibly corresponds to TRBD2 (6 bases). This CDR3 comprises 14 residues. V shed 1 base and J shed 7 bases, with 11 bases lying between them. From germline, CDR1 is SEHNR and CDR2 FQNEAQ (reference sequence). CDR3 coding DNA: TGTGCCAGCAGCTTAGTAGCGGCCGGTAATGAGCAGTTCTTC. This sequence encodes CASSLVAAGNEQFF. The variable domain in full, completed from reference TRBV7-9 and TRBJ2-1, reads DTGVSQNPRHKITKRGQNVTFRCDPISEHNRLYWYRQTLGQGPEFLTYFQNEAQLEKSRLLSDRFSAERPKGSFSTLEIQRTEQGDSAMYLCASSLVAAGNEQFFGPGTRLTVL.

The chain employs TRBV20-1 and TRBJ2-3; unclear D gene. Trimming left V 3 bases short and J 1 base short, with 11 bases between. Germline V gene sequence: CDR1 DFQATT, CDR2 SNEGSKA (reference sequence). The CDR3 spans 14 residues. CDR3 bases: TGCAGTGCTAGGTCCCCTTTCGGCACAGATACGCAGTATTTT. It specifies CSARSPFGTDTQYF.

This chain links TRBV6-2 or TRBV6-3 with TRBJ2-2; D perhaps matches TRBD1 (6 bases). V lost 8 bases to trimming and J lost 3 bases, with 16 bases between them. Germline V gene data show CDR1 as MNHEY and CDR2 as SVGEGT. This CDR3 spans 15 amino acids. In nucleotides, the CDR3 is TGTGCCAGCGTAGGGGACACCTCTGACACCGGGGAGCTGTTTTTT. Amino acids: CASVGDTSDTGELFF.